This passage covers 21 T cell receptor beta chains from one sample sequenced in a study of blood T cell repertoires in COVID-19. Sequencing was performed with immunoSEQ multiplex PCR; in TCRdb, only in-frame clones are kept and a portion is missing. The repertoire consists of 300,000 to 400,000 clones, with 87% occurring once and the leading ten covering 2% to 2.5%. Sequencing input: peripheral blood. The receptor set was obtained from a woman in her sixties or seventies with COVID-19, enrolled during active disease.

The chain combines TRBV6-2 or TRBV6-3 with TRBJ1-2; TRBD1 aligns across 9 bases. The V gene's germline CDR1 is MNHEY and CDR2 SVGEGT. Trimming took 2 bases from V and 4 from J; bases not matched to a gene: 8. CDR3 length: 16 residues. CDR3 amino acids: CASSYIWTGDFYGYTF. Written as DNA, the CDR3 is TGTGCCAGCAGTTACATCTGGACAGGGGATTTCTATGGCTACACCTTC.

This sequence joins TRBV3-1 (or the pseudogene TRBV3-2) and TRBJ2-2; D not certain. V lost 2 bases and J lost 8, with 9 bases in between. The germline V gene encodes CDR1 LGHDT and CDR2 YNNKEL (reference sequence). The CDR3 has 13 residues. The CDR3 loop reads CASSQPGGGELFF. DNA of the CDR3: TGTGCCAGCAGCCAACCGGGTGGGGGGGAGCTGTTTTTT.

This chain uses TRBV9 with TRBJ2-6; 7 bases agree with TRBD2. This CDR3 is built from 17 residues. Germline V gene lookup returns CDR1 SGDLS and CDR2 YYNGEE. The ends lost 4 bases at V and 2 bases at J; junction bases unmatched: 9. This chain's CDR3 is CASSPRPAGAGANVLTF. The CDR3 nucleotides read TGTGCCAGCAGCCCCCGACCCGCGGGGGCTGGGGCCAACGTCCTGACTTTC.

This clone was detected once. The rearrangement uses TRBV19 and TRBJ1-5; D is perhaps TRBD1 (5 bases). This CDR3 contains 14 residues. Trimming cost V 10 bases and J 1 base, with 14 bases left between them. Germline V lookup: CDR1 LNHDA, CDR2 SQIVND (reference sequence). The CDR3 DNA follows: TGTGCCATCTCATTCCAGGGAAGCAATCAGCCCCAGCATTTT. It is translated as CAISFQGSNQPQHF.

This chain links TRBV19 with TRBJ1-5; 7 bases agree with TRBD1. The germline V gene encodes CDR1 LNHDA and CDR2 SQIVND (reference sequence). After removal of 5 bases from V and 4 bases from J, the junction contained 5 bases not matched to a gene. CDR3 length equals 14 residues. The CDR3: CASSRRGVNQPQHF. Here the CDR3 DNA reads TGTGCCAGTAGTCGCAGGGGGGTAAATCAGCCCCAGCATTTT.

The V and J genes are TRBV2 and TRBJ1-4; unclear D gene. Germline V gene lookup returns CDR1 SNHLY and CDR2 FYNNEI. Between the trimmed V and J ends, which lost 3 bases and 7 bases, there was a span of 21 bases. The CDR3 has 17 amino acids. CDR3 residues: CASSDGGSGRRGEKLFF. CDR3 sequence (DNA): TGTGCCAGCAGTGACGGAGGAAGCGGGCGGCGCGGTGAAAAACTGTTTTTT. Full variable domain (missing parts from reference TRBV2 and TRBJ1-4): EPEVTQTPSHQVTQMGQEVILRCVPISNHLYFYWYRQILGQKVEFLVSFYNNEISEKSEIFDDQFSVERPDGSNFTLKIRSTKLEDSAMYFCASSDGGSGRRGEKLFFGSGTQLSVL.

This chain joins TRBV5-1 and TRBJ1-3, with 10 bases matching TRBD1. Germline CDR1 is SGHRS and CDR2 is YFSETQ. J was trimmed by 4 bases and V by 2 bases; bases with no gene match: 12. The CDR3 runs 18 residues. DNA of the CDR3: TGCGCCAGCAGCTTAGCGGGACAGGGGCTTAAGCTCGGAAACACCATATATTTT. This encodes CASSLAGQGLKLGNTIYF.

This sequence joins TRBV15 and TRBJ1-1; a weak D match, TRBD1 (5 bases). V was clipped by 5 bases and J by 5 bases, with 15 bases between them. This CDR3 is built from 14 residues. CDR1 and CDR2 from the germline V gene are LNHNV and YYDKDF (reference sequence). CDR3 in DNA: TGTGCCACCAGCCGCACTCAGGGTACAACTGAAGCTTTCTTT. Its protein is CATSRTQGTTEAFF. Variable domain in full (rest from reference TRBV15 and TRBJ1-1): DAMVIQNPRYQVTQFGKPVTLSCSQTLNHNVMYWYQQKSSQAPKLLFHYYDKDFNNEADTPDNFQSRRPNTSFCFLDIRSPGLGDTAMYLCATSRTQGTTEAFFGQGTRLTVV.

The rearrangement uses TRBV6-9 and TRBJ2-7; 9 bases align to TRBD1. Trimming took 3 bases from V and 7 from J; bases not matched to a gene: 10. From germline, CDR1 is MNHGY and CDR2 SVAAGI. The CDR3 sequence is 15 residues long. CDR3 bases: TGTGCCAGCAGTTACCCTGGGACAGGGTTGGGAGAGCAGTACTTC. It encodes CASSYPGTGLGEQYF.

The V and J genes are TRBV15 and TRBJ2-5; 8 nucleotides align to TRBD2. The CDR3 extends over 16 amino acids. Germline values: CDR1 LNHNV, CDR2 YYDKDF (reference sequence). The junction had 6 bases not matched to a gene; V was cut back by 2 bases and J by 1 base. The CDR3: CATSRQRGNIQETQYF. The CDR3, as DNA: TGTGCCACCAGCAGACAGCGGGGGAACATCCAAGAGACCCAGTACTTC.

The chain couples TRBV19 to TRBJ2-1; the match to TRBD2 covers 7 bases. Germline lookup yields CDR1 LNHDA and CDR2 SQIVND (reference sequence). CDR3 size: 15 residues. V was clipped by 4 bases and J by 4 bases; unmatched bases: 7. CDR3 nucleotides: TGTGCCAGTAGTAAGGGACTATTCTCGTACAATGAGCAGTTCTTC. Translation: CASSKGLFSYNEQFF.

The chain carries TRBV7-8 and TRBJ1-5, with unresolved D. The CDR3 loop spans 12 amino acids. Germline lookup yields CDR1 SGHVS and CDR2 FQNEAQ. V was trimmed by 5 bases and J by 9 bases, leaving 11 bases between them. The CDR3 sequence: CASSPLRGPQHF. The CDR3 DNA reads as TGTGCCAGCAGCCCCCTTCGGGGGCCCCAGCATTTT.

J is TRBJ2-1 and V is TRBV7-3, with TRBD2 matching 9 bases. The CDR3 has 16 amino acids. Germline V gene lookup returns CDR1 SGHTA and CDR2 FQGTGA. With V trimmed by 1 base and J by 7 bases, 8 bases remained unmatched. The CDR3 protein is CASSLNLAGWGNEQFF. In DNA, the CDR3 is TGTGCCAGCAGCTTAAATCTAGCGGGGTGGGGTAATGAGCAGTTCTTC.

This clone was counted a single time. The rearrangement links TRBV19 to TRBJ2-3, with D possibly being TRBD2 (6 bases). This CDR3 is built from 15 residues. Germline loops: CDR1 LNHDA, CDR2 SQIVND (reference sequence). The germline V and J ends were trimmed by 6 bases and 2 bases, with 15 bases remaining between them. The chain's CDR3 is CASRPMRGATDTQYF. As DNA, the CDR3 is TGTGCCAGTAGGCCGATGCGGGGTGCCACAGATACGCAGTATTTT.

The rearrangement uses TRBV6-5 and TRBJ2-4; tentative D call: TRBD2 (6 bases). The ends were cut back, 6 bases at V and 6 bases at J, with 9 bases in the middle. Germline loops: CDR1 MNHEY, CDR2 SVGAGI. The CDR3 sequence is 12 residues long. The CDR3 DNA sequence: TGTGCCAGCAGGGGAGCGGGAAACATTCAGTACTTC. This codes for CASRGAGNIQYF.

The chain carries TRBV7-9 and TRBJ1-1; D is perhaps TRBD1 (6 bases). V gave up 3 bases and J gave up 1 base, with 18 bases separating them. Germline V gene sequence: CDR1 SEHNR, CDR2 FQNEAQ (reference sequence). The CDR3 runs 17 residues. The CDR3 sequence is CASSFIGTRGTNTEAFF. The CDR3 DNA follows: TGTGCCAGCAGCTTTATAGGGACGAGGGGGACGAACACTGAAGCTTTCTTT.

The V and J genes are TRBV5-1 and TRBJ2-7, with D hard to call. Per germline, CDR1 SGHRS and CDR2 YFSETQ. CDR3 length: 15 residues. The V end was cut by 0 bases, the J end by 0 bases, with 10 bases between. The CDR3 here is CASSLDVSYSYEQYF. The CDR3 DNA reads TGCGCCAGCAGCTTGGATGTTTCCTACTCCTACGAGCAGTACTTC.

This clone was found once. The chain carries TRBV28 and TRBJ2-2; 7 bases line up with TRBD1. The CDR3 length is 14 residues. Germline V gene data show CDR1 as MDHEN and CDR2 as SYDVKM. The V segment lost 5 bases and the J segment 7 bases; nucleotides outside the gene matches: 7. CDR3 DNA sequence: TGTGCCAGCAGTCCCGGGACAGCCAACGGGGAGCTGTTTTTT. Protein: CASSPGTANGELFF.

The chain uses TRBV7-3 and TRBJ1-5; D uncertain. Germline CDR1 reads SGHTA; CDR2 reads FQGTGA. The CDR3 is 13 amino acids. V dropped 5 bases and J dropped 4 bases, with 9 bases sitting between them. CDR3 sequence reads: CASSPGRNQPQHF. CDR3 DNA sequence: TGTGCCAGCAGCCCCGGGAGAAATCAGCCCCAGCATTTT. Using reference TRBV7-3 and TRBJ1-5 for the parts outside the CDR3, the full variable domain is GAGVSQTPSNKVTEKGKYVELRCDPISGHTALYWYRQSLGQGPEFLIYFQGTGAADDSGLPNDRFFAVRPEGSVSTLKIQRTERGDSAVYLCASSPGRNQPQHFGDGTRLSIL.

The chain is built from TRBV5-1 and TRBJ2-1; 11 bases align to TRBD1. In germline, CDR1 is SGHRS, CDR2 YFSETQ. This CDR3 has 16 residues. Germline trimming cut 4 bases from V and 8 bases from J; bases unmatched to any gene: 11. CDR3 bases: TGCGCCAGCAGCCGATCTCCGGGACAGGGGGAGTATGAGCAGTTCTTC. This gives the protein CASSRSPGQGEYEQFF.

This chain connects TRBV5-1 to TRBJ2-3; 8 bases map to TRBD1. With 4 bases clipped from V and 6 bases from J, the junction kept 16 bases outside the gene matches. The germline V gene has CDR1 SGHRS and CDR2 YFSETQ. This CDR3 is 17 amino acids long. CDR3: CASSGGTGNRAGDTQYF. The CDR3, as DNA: TGCGCCAGCAGCGGGGGGACAGGCAACCGTGCAGGGGATACGCAGTATTTT.